This is a list of T cell receptor beta chains from one sample in a study of identical twins. TCRdb processed the 5' RACE reads anew with MiXCR; each CDR3 protein has one entry. The sample records around 960,000 distinct CDR3 sequences, around an eighth being singletons. This sample also appeared in a second study, on yellow fever vaccine responses in identical twins.

The sample consisted of PBMCs. These receptors were collected from a woman aged 18-29 years in good health. Both conserved end residues are part of each CDR3. A D gene is named only where the DNA matches it firmly. Clone size is shown for a subset of rows, as once, few, many or a class of expanded clone.

TGCAGTGCTGATCCCCATTCGGGGGGCGCTTATGGCTACACCTTC,CSADPHSGGAYGYTF,TRBJ1-2,few,NA,TRBV20-1
TGTGCCAGCTCACCCCGTGGGACTAGCGGGACGGAGACCCAGTACTTC,CASSPRGTSGTETQYF,TRBJ2-5,few,TRBD2,TRBV18
TGTGCCAGCAGTTACACCCCTTCGGGAACATCAGATACGCAGTATTTT,CASSYTPSGTSDTQYF,TRBJ2-3,few,NA,TRBV6-5
TGTGCCAGCAGTGTAAGGACAGACTATGGCTACACCTTC,CASSVRTDYGYTF,TRBJ1-2,NA,NA,TRBV6-1
TGTGCCAGCAGCCAAGTCAACAGTGAGAGGACCCAGTACTTC,CASSQVNSERTQYF,TRBJ2-5,NA,NA,TRBV3-1
TGCAGTGCTAGATCGGGGGACTCCTCCTCCTACGAGCAGTACTTC,CSARSGDSSSYEQYF,TRBJ2-7,many,NA,TRBV20-1
TGCGCCAGCAGCTTCGTGCAGGGACCATACCTCTCCTACAATGAGCAGTTCTTC,CASSFVQGPYLSYNEQFF,TRBJ2-1,few,NA,TRBV5-1
TGTGCCAGCAGTGCCCAACTAGCGGGAGTACTAACCGGGGAGCTGTTTTTT,CASSAQLAGVLTGELFF,TRBJ2-2,NA,TRBD2,TRBV28
TGTGCCACCAGCAGAGAATTGGGATTCCCCGAGCAGTACTTC,CATSRELGFPEQYF,TRBJ2-7,many,NA,TRBV15
TGTGCCAGCTCACGACTAACCACAGATACGCAGTATTTT,CASSRLTTDTQYF,TRBJ2-3,NA,NA,TRBV18
TGTGCCAGCAGTTATAGGGCGACGACCAACAATGAGCAGTTCTTC,CASSYRATTNNEQFF,TRBJ2-1,few,NA,TRBV12-3/TRBV12-4
TGCAGCGGAGGACAGGGAGGTGGCTACACCTTC,CSGGQGGGYTF,TRBJ1-2,NA,TRBD1,TRBV29-1
TGTGCCAGCAGCGCCCCGGGACTAGCGGGACGAAATGAGCAGTTCTTC,CASSAPGLAGRNEQFF,TRBJ2-1,NA,TRBD2,TRBV9
TGTGCCAGCAGTTTGTTTCCCTCCCCCGGGGCAGGACCTCACTGGCTCCAAGAGACCCAGTACTTC,CASSLFPSPGAGPHWLQETQYF,TRBJ2-5,few,NA,TRBV28
TGTGCCAGCAGTTCTCGGGGCTACCTCCCCTACGAGCAGTACTTC,CASSSRGYLPYEQYF,TRBJ2-7,NA,NA,TRBV27
TGCGCCAGCAGCACCGGACAGGGCTCCTACGAGCAGTACTTC,CASSTGQGSYEQYF,TRBJ2-7,many,TRBD1,TRBV19
TGTGCCAGCTCTCCCTATAATTCACCCCTCCACTTT,CASSPYNSPLHF,TRBJ1-6,few,NA,TRBV18
TGTGCCAGCTCACCAAAAAACCGGGACAGGGGGTCCGCAGATACGCAGTATTTT,CASSPKNRDRGSADTQYF,TRBJ2-3,few,TRBD1,TRBV18
TGTGCCAGCAGCTGGGCGGGACAGGTGAACACTGAAGCTTTCTTT,CASSWAGQVNTEAFF,TRBJ1-1,NA,TRBD1,TRBV7-9
TGTGCCACCAGTGATCCCAGGGGACTAAGCTCTGGGGCCAACGTCCTGACTTTC,CATSDPRGLSSGANVLTF,TRBJ2-6,few,NA,TRBV24-1
TGCGCCAGCAGCAGGGACAGGGCAATAGATGGCTACACCTTC,CASSRDRAIDGYTF,TRBJ1-2,few,TRBD1,TRBV5-1
TGTGCCAGCAGCCAAGGACAGTTGATAGGCACAGATACGCAGTATTTT,CASSQGQLIGTDTQYF,TRBJ2-3,many,NA,TRBV14
TGTGCCAGCAGTTTTTCGCCCACCTACGAGCAGTACTTC,CASSFSPTYEQYF,TRBJ2-7,NA,NA,TRBV12-3/TRBV12-4
TGCAGCGTTCCGGGACAGGGTAAGACTGAAGCTTTCTTT,CSVPGQGKTEAFF,TRBJ1-1,NA,TRBD1,TRBV29-1
TGTGCCAGCAGTTCTGACAGCAAAGAGACCCAGTACTTC,CASSSDSKETQYF,TRBJ2-5,NA,NA,TRBV2
TGCGCCAGCAGCTTGGGAGACCTTGATACAGATACGCAGTATTTT,CASSLGDLDTDTQYF,TRBJ2-3,many,NA,TRBV5-1